This is a list of T cell receptor beta chains from one sample in a study of shared clonotypes between healthy human individuals. The method was immunoSEQ multiplex PCR; TCRdb's version includes in-frame clones alone and lacks a portion of them. The sample lists 980,000 or so clones, approximately 80% occurring once. The sequenced material came from memory CD4+ T cells sorted from blood. The receptors shown here come from a man aged 18 to 35 in good health. The CDR3 runs from the conserved cysteine through the conserved F or W.

v_gene	CDR3aa
TRBV25-1	CASSVTGQGVNEQFF
TRBV27	CASSLQGPGYGYTF
TRBV2	CASISGLAGGQETQYF
TRBV5-6	CASSEWGRLEGFTEAFF
TRBV2	CASWGPNTEAFF
TRBV10-1	CASSRLAEPYEQYF
TRBV5-6	CASSLPQSHSPLHF
TRBV11-1	CASSDSVNEQFF
TRBV14	CASSLRGGYANYGYTF
TRBV30	CAWTRQGADGYTF
TRBV20-1	CSARGSYEQYF
TRBV5-4	CASSLDRGNYNEQFF
TRBV10-3	CAISESVEYEQFF
TRBV5-1	CASSSDRDRVNTEAFF
TRBV20-1	CSARDRKGYTF
TRBV5-8	CASSLRLQGGSYEQYF
TRBV29-1	CSVEMGAWTEAFF
TRBV7-9	CASSNRLAVQETQYF
TRBV25-1	CASSAKTEAFF
TRBV4-2	CASSNRQGADSPLHF
TRBV11-1	CASSGEGVWNEQFF
TRBV2	CASSRGLAGETQYF
TRBV28	CASSFLGDFHSNQPQHF
TRBV7-9	CASSPPTEQETQYF
TRBV5-1	CASGDNYGYTF
TRBV5-4	CASRNGRSPTDTQYF
TRBV10-3	CAISEGGQPQHF
TRBV6-5	CASTSGASGAYEQYF
TRBV27	CASSFSRELWGYEQYF
TRBV10-3	CAISTGGALETQYF
TRBV7-9	CASSPTETQYF
TRBV2	CASGLGGYEQYF
TRBV6-6	CASSRRQGSHEQYF
TRBV11-1	CASSLAGRIGQETQYF
TRBV10-2	CASSEGGSYEQYF
TRBV5-1	CASSTGTGGNYGYTF
TRBV6-6	CASSSGTPNSPLHF
TRBV6-1	CASSELGPYGYTF
TRBV5-1	CASSLRTSGGDEQFF
TRBV5-1	CASSLEGPLHF
TRBV5-6	CASSYSGGAREQFF
TRBV7-3	CASSLSSDRGGTQYF
TRBV6-5	CASSSRQTAYGYTF
TRBV15	CATSVGQGTSYEQYF
TRBV11-2	CASSSPGRSGGTDTQYF
TRBV29-1	CSVEDPRTGGGYTF
TRBV25-1	CASKPGGGAFGTGELFF
TRBV11-2	CASSPGQSTDTQYF
TRBV4-3	CASSYAGGTDTQYF
TRBV10-2	CASSDRTPHETDTQYF
TRBV6-5	CAIGGQGRYEQYF
TRBV2	CASSEQGASGNQPQHF